This T cell receptor (beta chain) is from a study of blood T cell repertoires in COVID-19. Study-wide background: Italy, Spain and the United States were the sources of the convalescent and acute COVID-19 samples. T cells, B-cell-depleted T cells, or PBMCs provided the cDNA or gDNA that served as material.

Germline lookup yields CDR1 SNHLY and CDR2 FYNNEI. V lost 8 bases, J lost 9 bases, and 16 bases lay in between. CDR3 length: 12 amino acids. Cohorts were assigned according to the clinical history that participants reported. This clone turned up a few times. Assay: immunoSEQ multiplex PCR; the TCRdb copy retains only in-frame clones and omits some. Seen here are 260,000 or so clones, approximately 90% observed once, and the top ten hold roughly a sixth. This receptor was identified in a man aged 18 to 30 who had recovered from COVID-19. Material for sequencing was PBMCs or T cells enriched from blood (not recorded which). The chain employs TRBV2 and TRBJ1-2; D is unclear. CDR3 in DNA: TGTGCCAGCGGGCGCAGCTCCGATCGCTACACCTTC. As protein: CASGRSSDRYTF.